The 5 T cell receptor beta chains reported below all come from one sample, sequenced in a study of CD8 T cells in Susac syndrome. Random hexamers primed reverse transcription of about 0.45 to 1 ug RNA. TCRdb redid the calling of the immunoSEQ multiplex PCR reads with MiXCR, one entry per CDR3 protein. The sample has about 160,000 distinct CDR3 sequences; 95% to 97% are singletons. The sample consisted of CD4+ T cells from PBMCs. Receptors originate from a human donor with Susac syndrome.

The V gene is TRBV4-2, the J gene TRBJ2-2, with TRBD2 identical over 8 bases. This CDR3 is 16 amino acids long. After removal of 0 bases from V and 3 bases from J, the junction contained 3 bases not matched to a gene. CDR1 is LGHNA, CDR2 YNFKEQ, per germline. CDR3 amino acids: CASSQDPSGHTGELFF. The DNA for the CDR3 is TGTGCCAGCAGCCAAGATCCTAGCGGGCACACCGGGGAGCTGTTTTTT.

This rearrangement joins TRBV7-9 to TRBJ1-2; D might be TRBD1 (5 bases). This CDR3 has 16 amino acids. The germline gives CDR1 SEHNR, CDR2 FQNEAQ (reference sequence). V gave up 1 base and J gave up 7 bases, with 19 bases separating them. CDR3 sequence: CASSLGNRQHEGGYTF. In nucleotides, the CDR3 is TGTGCCAGCAGCTTAGGTAACAGGCAGCATGAGGGTGGCTACACCTTC.

The V call is TRBV7-2, the J call TRBJ2-6; 7 nucleotides agree with TRBD1. Trimming cost V 1 base and J 0 bases; bases outside gene matches: 9. The CDR3 spans 19 residues. Germline-derived CDR1 and CDR2 are SGHTA and FQGNSA. The CDR3 here is CASSLVAGTALSGANVLTF. The CDR3 DNA reads as TGTGCCAGCAGCTTAGTAGCCGGGACAGCCCTCTCTGGGGCCAACGTCCTGACTTTC.

The rearrangement uses TRBV28 and TRBJ2-7; D remains unclear. V was trimmed by 6 bases and J by 6 bases, leaving 9 bases between them. This CDR3 is built from 11 residues. The V gene's germline CDR1 is MDHEN and CDR2 SYDVKM. The CDR3 DNA reads as TGTGCCAGCAGCAACCCCCTCGAGCAGTACTTC. Protein sequence: CASSNPLEQYF.

The chain links TRBV20-1 to TRBJ1-5, with D possibly matching TRBD1 (6 bases). The CDR3 runs to 16 residues. Looked up from germline, CDR1 is DFQATT and CDR2 is SNEGSKA (reference sequence). V was clipped by 6 bases and J by 3 bases, with 21 bases between them. CDR3 amino acids: CSASRWGRVDNQPQHF. The CDR3 bases are TGCAGTGCCTCAAGATGGGGGCGGGTGGACAATCAGCCCCAGCATTTT.